Listed below are T cell receptor beta chains from one sample, sequenced in a study of CD8+ T cells in alopecia areata. The data were produced by immunoSEQ multiplex PCR, yet TCRdb's version contains in-frame clones alone and is incomplete. The sample includes 130,000 to 150,000 clones, over 70% of them seen just once. This material consisted of CD8+ T cells sorted from blood, taken at week 0. The receptors derive from a human donor with alopecia areata. Each CDR3 is given with its conserved first and last residue. Rows give clone size only sometimes, using once, few, many, or a class for an expanded clone.

CDR3	V	J	size
CASSQSPPQSGNTIYF	TRBV4-2	TRBJ1-3	.
CASSLASSYEQYF	TRBV27	TRBJ2-7	.
CASSAGQDTYEQYF	TRBV6-1	TRBJ2-7	once
CASNGGSNNEQFF	TRBV9	TRBJ2-1	once
CASSLDGGRDSPLHF	TRBV27	TRBJ1-6	.
CASSRRQADTQYF	TRBV5-1	TRBJ2-3	.
CASSSIKTDTQYF	TRBV13	TRBJ2-3	.
CASSGGGSGYEQYF	TRBV25-1	TRBJ2-7	.
CSLRQGSYNEQFF	TRBV29-1	TRBJ2-1	.
CASSLVIGGGYEQYF	TRBV5-4	TRBJ2-7	.
CASSPQLGDYGYTF	TRBV2	TRBJ1-2	once
CASSYSWAERGNEQFF	TRBV6-5	TRBJ2-1	.
CTAGPPPQYF	TRBV10-3	TRBJ2-7	.
CASGVGGGETQYF	TRBV27	TRBJ2-5	.
CAWMIQGNTGELFF	TRBV30	TRBJ2-2	.
CASSMEGYTGELFF	TRBV19	TRBJ2-2	.
CASSYRTSPQETQYF	TRBV7-7	TRBJ2-5	.
CASSQEGKGAYEQYF	TRBV4-1	TRBJ2-7	.
CASSLFPIAGGREEQFF	TRBV27	TRBJ2-1	.
CASSLPSSYEQYF	TRBV5-4	TRBJ2-7	.
CSVVGGSGNTIYF	TRBV29-1	TRBJ1-3	.
CASSLQDRNEQYF	TRBV5-1	TRBJ2-7	.
CASSARDLRTTYNEQFF	TRBV9	TRBJ2-1	.
CASSLALAPYEQYF	TRBV5-6	TRBJ2-7	.
CASSLVLAGADTQYF	TRBV7-9	TRBJ2-3	.
CASSFSESSYNEQFF	TRBV7-9	TRBJ2-1	few
CSAEETGDSYEQYF	TRBV29-1	TRBJ2-7	.
CASRASSYNSPLHF	TRBV25-1	TRBJ1-6	.
CASSLEGSSYEQYF	TRBV7-9	TRBJ2-7	once
CASRSSYNEQFF	TRBV7-2	TRBJ2-1	many
CASSLDPSYEQYF	TRBV27	TRBJ2-7	.
CATKLAVPNTEAFF	TRBV15	TRBJ1-1	once
CASSLGTSGAQDTQYF	TRBV5-6	TRBJ2-3	.